The 31 T cell receptor beta chains reported below all come from one sample, sequenced in a study of metastatic and nonmetastatic thyroid tumors. None of the patients had undergone any treatment ahead of thyroid surgery. Through MiXCR, TCRdb re-clonotyped the PCR reads. The sample includes tens of thousands of clones, around 34% of them seen just once. The material sequenced was tumor tissue. All receptors come from a female donor with papillary thyroid cancer or a benign thyroid nodule (not recorded which). Some clones in this sample may be carry-over from other donors' samples.

V and J are TRBV4-1 and TRBJ2-1; possibly TRBD2 for D (6 bases). Deletions cut 1 base from V and 7 bases from J, with 14 bases between. In germline, CDR1 is MGHRA, CDR2 YSYEKL. The CDR3 totals 15 residues. The CDR3 loop is CASSQVHLAKNEQFF. Here the CDR3 DNA reads TGCGCCAGCAGCCAAGTTCATCTAGCGAAAAATGAGCAGTTCTTC.

This clone was seen only a few times. This chain uses TRBV6-1 with TRBJ2-5; 7 nucleotides align to TRBD1. Germline trimming cut 6 bases from V and 4 bases from J; bases unmatched to any gene: 14. CDR3 length: 16 amino acids. From germline, CDR1 is MNHNS and CDR2 SASEGT. In nucleotides, the CDR3 is TGTGCCAGCAGGCCCACCCTAAGGGGGCTGGGAGAGACCCAGTACTTC. Residues: CASRPTLRGLGETQYF.

The V call is TRBV19, the J call TRBJ1-5; D unresolved. CDR1 is LNHDA, CDR2 SQIVND, per germline (reference sequence). Between the trimmed V and J ends, which lost 4 bases and 3 bases, there was a span of 10 bases. This CDR3 has 14 residues. DNA of the CDR3: TGTGCCAGTAGTACCTCCGGGGACAATCAGCCCCAGCATTTT. Protein sequence: CASSTSGDNQPQHF.

This chain uses TRBV6-1 with TRBJ1-2, with 9 nucleotides matching TRBD1. Germline lookup yields CDR1 MNHNS and CDR2 SASEGT. The length of the CDR3 is 16 residues. Germline trimming cut 5 bases from V and 5 bases from J; bases unmatched to any gene: 12. Here the CDR3 DNA reads TGTGCCAGCAGTCCAAACGGCCGGGGACAGGGATATGGCTACACCTTC. Residues: CASSPNGRGQGYGYTF.

The chain has TRBV20-1 and TRBJ1-2; 7 bases map to TRBD1. The germline V gene has CDR1 DFQATT and CDR2 SNEGSKA (reference sequence). Losses at the gene ends were 0 bases for V and 5 bases for J; bases not matched to a gene: 6. This CDR3 region has 14 residues. This CDR3 is CSARDTGTVYGYTF. In nucleotides, the CDR3 is TGCAGTGCTAGAGATACCGGGACAGTTTATGGCTACACCTTC.

This clone was seen more than once but under ten times. This rearrangement joins TRBV19 to TRBJ2-1; D is undetermined. Per the germline V gene, CDR1 is LNHDA and CDR2 is SQIVND (reference sequence). CDR3 length: 14 amino acids. With 7 bases removed from V and 8 bases from J, the gap between germline ends came to 18 bases. The CDR3 spells CASTQSDRHHEQFF. In nucleotides, the CDR3 is TGTGCCAGTACCCAAAGTGACCGGCACCATGAGCAGTTCTTC.

The table lists this clone with a few counts. The chain couples TRBV2 to TRBJ2-2, with TRBD2 matching 8 bases. The germline CDR1 and CDR2 sequences are SNHLY and FYNNEI. The CDR3 is 14 amino acids. Losses at the gene ends were 5 bases for V and 5 bases for J; bases not matched to a gene: 4. CDR3 region: CASSSGLGTGELFF. For the CDR3, the DNA is TGTGCCAGCAGTTCGGGACTAGGGACCGGGGAGCTGTTTTTT.

This clone was found a few times. This rearrangement joins TRBV11-1 to TRBJ2-7; D possibly corresponds to TRBD2 (6 bases). This CDR3 comprises 16 residues. The germline V gene encodes CDR1 SGHAT and CDR2 FQDESV (reference sequence). Trimming took off 1 base at V and 8 bases at J, with 21 bases between the two ends. The CDR3 spells CASSLVSGLGLRQQYF. The CDR3 coding sequence is TGTGCCAGCAGCTTAGTGAGCGGGCTTGGACTACGGCAGCAGTACTTC.

In this sample, this clone turned up a few times. This chain joins TRBV28 and TRBJ1-5; D call uncertain. This CDR3 comprises 15 residues. Germline V gene data show CDR1 as MDHEN and CDR2 as SYDVKM. The germline V and J ends were trimmed by 6 bases and 6 bases, with 18 bases remaining between them. CDR3: CASRLSGRFAQPQHF. CDR3 nucleotides: TGTGCCAGCAGGCTATCCGGGCGGTTCGCTCAGCCCCAGCATTTT.

The chain links TRBV25-1 to TRBJ1-5, with a tentative D call TRBD1 (5 bases). CDR1 is MGHDK, CDR2 SYGVNS, per germline. Trimming stripped 4 bases from V and 3 bases from J, with 7 bases between. The CDR3 extends over 13 amino acids. This chain's CDR3 is CASSVGLNQPQHF. Here the CDR3 DNA reads TGTGCCAGCAGTGTGGGGCTCAATCAGCCCCAGCATTTT. Variable domain in full (rest from reference TRBV25-1 and TRBJ1-5): EADIYQTPRYLVIGTGKKITLECSQTMGHDKMYWYQQDPGMELHLIHYSYGVNSTEKGDLSSESTVSRIRTEHFPLTLESARPSHTSQYLCASSVGLNQPQHFGDGTRLSIL.

This clone has just a few counts. The chain carries TRBV19 and TRBJ2-1; 10 bases line up with TRBD2. Germline CDR1 reads LNHDA; CDR2 reads SQIVND (reference sequence). J gave up 8 bases and V 7 bases, and 11 bases lay outside the gene matches. The CDR3 loop spans 15 amino acids. The DNA for the CDR3 is TGTGCCAGTACCCAGAGCGGGAGGGCCAGGTATGAGCAGTTCTTC. Amino acid sequence: CASTQSGRARYEQFF. The whole variable domain, remainder taken from reference TRBV19 and TRBJ2-1, is DGGITQSPKYLFRKEGQNVTLSCEQNLNHDAMYWYRQDPGQGLRLIYYSQIVNDFQKGDIAEGYSVSREKKESFPLTVTSAQKNPTAFYLCASTQSGRARYEQFFGPGTRLTVL.

This chain links TRBV6-5 with TRBJ1-5, with D maybe TRBD1 (6 bases). CDR1 and CDR2 from the germline V gene are MNHEY and SVGAGI. The CDR3 extends over 15 amino acids. Trimming shortened V by 2 bases and J by 2 bases, and 10 bases separated the two germline ends. The CDR3 nucleotides read TGTGCCAGCAGTTACCGGAGGGGGGGCAATCAGCCCCAGCATTTT. Translated, it gives CASSYRRGGNQPQHF.

The rearrangement links TRBV4-1 to TRBJ2-1, with 10 nucleotides matching TRBD2. The CDR3 spans 19 residues. The V gene end was trimmed by 1 base and the J gene end by 4 bases; junction bases not matched to a gene: 13. CDR1 and CDR2 from the germline V gene are MGHRA and YSYEKL. CDR3 DNA sequence: TGCGCCAGCAGCCAAGTTCCCGCCAGCGGGGGGGCTGCATACAATGAGCAGTTCTTC. Protein: CASSQVPASGGAAYNEQFF.

V is TRBV7-6 and J is TRBJ2-5; possible D gene TRBD2, 5 bases. CDR1 is SGHVS, CDR2 FNYEAQ, per germline. The CDR3 is 17 amino acids. V lost 6 bases and J lost 1, with 21 bases in between. The CDR3 DNA reads TGTGCCAGCAGTGCTCGCCCGGGGATCGGTGGCCAAGAGACCCAGTACTTC. Translating gives CASSARPGIGGQETQYF.

The chain recombines TRBV20-1 with TRBJ2-2; TRBD2 matches at 12 bases. The CDR3 has 17 amino acids. V lost 1 base to trimming and J lost 5 bases; unmatched junction nucleotides: 8. The germline CDR1 and CDR2 sequences are DFQATT and SNEGSKA (reference sequence). DNA of the CDR3: TGCAGTGCTAGAGTGACACTCGGGACTAGCGGGACCGGGGAGCTGTTTTTT. Protein: CSARVTLGTSGTGELFF.

The rearrangement joins TRBV20-1 to TRBJ2-7, with 9 bases matching TRBD2. The germline CDR1 and CDR2 sequences are DFQATT and SNEGSKA (reference sequence). This CDR3 has 13 residues. The CDR3 reads CSPGRGGLYEQYF. The CDR3 coding sequence is TGCAGCCCGGGGCGGGGGGGCCTCTACGAGCAGTACTTC.

This sequence joins TRBV11-2 and TRBJ1-6; no definite D call. Germline V gene lookup returns CDR1 SGHAT and CDR2 FQNNGV. The V gene lost 1 base and the J gene lost 10 bases, with 17 bases spanning the gap. The CDR3 sequence is 16 residues long. CDR3 protein: CASSLGETKVKSPLHF. CDR3 in DNA: TGTGCCAGCAGCTTAGGGGAAACAAAAGTTAAATCACCCCTCCACTTT.

The J gene is TRBJ2-5, the V gene TRBV20-1, with 9 bases matching TRBD1. With 6 bases clipped from V and 5 bases from J, the junction kept 4 bases outside the gene matches. The germline V gene has CDR1 DFQATT and CDR2 SNEGSKA (reference sequence). The CDR3 loop spans 12 amino acids. CDR3 DNA: TGCAGTGCCACGGACAGGGGCGAGACCCAGTACTTC. Encoded protein: CSATDRGETQYF.

V gene TRBV18 combines with J gene TRBJ1-2; TRBD1 agrees at 11 bases. This CDR3 is built from 14 residues. V was clipped by 3 bases and J by 6 bases; unmatched bases: 3. The V gene's germline CDR1 is KGHSH and CDR2 LQKENI. The CDR3 spells CASSPDRGQNGYTF. Here the CDR3 DNA reads TGTGCCAGCTCACCGGACAGGGGGCAGAATGGCTACACCTTC.

This clone was recorded a few times. The chain couples TRBV27 to TRBJ2-3; D is perhaps TRBD1 (6 bases). The CDR3 length is 13 residues. The V end was cut by 3 bases, the J end by 6 bases, with 10 bases between. Germline V gene lookup returns CDR1 MNHEY and CDR2 SMNVEV (reference sequence). The CDR3, as DNA: TGTGCCAGCAGTTTCCAACAGGGTGATACGCAGTATTTT. Translation gives CASSFQQGDTQYF.

This chain joins TRBV11-1 and TRBJ2-1; TRBD1 matches at 10 bases. The CDR3 extends over 17 amino acids. CDR1 is SGHAT and CDR2 is FQDESV in the germline V gene (reference sequence). The J segment lost 8 bases and the V segment lost 5 bases, leaving 15 bases of the junction unmatched. CDR3 in amino acids: CASSHIQDRGRRYEQFF. The CDR3 DNA follows: TGTGCCAGCAGCCACATACAAGACAGGGGGCGTCGGTATGAGCAGTTCTTC.

This chain links TRBV27 with TRBJ1-5; D unclear. V dropped 5 bases and J dropped 7 bases, with 21 bases sitting between them. This CDR3 comprises 16 residues. Germline lookup yields CDR1 MNHEY and CDR2 SMNVEV (reference sequence). The CDR3, as DNA: TGTGCCAGCAGTCCGGACGTTTTCGGGCAGGCACAGCCCCAGCATTTT. It is translated as CASSPDVFGQAQPQHF.

This clone was counted only a few times. The rearrangement uses TRBV11-3 and TRBJ2-5; possibly TRBD1 for D (5 bases). The CDR3 length is 14 residues. Germline loops: CDR1 SGHNT, CDR2 YENEEA. The germline V and J ends were trimmed by 5 bases and 5 bases, with 15 bases remaining between them. The CDR3: CASSPVWGAETQYF. CDR3 DNA sequence: TGTGCCAGCAGCCCGGTTTGGGGCGCGGAGACCCAGTACTTC.

The sample holds a few counts of this clone. The chain carries TRBV10-3 and TRBJ2-3; D not certain. The V end was cut by 2 bases, the J end by 5 bases, with 8 bases between. This CDR3 spans 13 amino acids. Germline CDR1 and CDR2: ENHRY and SYGVKD. The CDR3, as DNA: TGTGCCATCAGTGAGGTACCGGAAGATACGCAGTATTTT. Translation gives CAISEVPEDTQYF.

This clone has just a few counts. This chain joins TRBV6-1 and TRBJ2-7; 13 positions match TRBD2. V gave up 5 bases and J gave up 5 bases; unmatched junction bases: 9. The germline gives CDR1 MNHNS, CDR2 SASEGT. This CDR3 has 16 amino acids. The CDR3 protein is CASSSPSGLAGNEQYF. As DNA, the CDR3 is TGTGCCAGCAGTTCCCCATCGGGACTAGCGGGAAACGAGCAGTACTTC.

The rearrangement uses TRBV6-1 and TRBJ2-7, with D tentatively TRBD1 (5 bases). V lost 3 bases and J 2 bases, leaving 11 bases between the germline ends. Germline CDR1 is MNHNS and CDR2 is SASEGT. The CDR3 is 14 amino acids. Here the CDR3 reads CASSDRVLTYEQYF. As DNA, the CDR3 is TGTGCCAGCAGTGACAGGGTCTTGACCTACGAGCAGTACTTC.

V usage is TRBV6-1 and J usage is TRBJ1-3; D gene uncertain. Germline CDR1 and CDR2: MNHNS and SASEGT. Trimming pared 5 bases from V and 1 base from J, leaving 18 bases between. The CDR3 extends over 17 amino acids. The CDR3 DNA sequence: TGTGCCAGCAGTCCCCGGCCCCGACGTTTTTCTGGAAACACCATATATTTT. It translates to CASSPRPRRFSGNTIYF.

The CDR3 loop is CASSSTGNYGYTF. The DNA of the CDR3 is TGTGCCAGCAGCTCTACAGGGAACTATGGCTACACCTTC. The chain carries TRBV7-9 and TRBJ1-2, with D tentatively TRBD1 (6 bases). CDR1 SEHNR and CDR2 FQNEAQ come from the germline V gene (reference sequence). Trimming shortened V by 4 bases and J by 2 bases, and 8 bases separated the two germline ends. This CDR3 contains 13 residues.

This clone showed up just a few times. V usage is TRBV27 and J usage is TRBJ2-1, with 10 bases identical to TRBD2. This CDR3 has 16 amino acids. Germline CDR1 is MNHEY and CDR2 is SMNVEV (reference sequence). V lost 7 bases to trimming and J lost 5 bases; unmatched junction nucleotides: 11. The CDR3, as DNA: TGTGCCAGCACCACGGTTAGCGGGGGGTTCAACAATGAGCAGTTCTTC. Amino acid sequence: CASTTVSGGFNNEQFF.

This clone was detected many times. The chain is built from TRBV2 and TRBJ2-7; 10 bases line up with TRBD2. Germline CDR1 reads SNHLY; CDR2 reads FYNNEI. The CDR3 covers 14 residues. V trimming: 5 bases; J trimming: 4 bases; junction bases outside the gene matches: 5. The CDR3 here is CASSLAGATYEQYF. The CDR3 DNA is TGTGCCAGCAGTCTAGCGGGGGCTACGTACGAGCAGTACTTC. The whole variable domain, remainder taken from reference TRBV2 and TRBJ2-7, is EPEVTQTPSHQVTQMGQEVILRCVPISNHLYFYWYRQILGQKVEFLVSFYNNEISEKSEIFDDQFSVERPDGSNFTLKIRSTKLEDSAMYFCASSLAGATYEQYFGPGTRLTVT.

This chain joins TRBV28 and TRBJ1-2; D remains unclear. V was clipped by 4 bases and J by 4 bases, with 7 bases between them. The CDR3 runs to 12 residues. Germline loops: CDR1 MDHEN, CDR2 SYDVKM. CDR3 coding DNA: TGTGCCAGCAGTTCTAACTCCTATGGCTACACCTTC. It is translated as CASSSNSYGYTF.